This T cell receptor (beta chain) derives from a study of CD8+CD57+ T cells in acquired aplastic anemia. This clonotype was observed a few times. The target antigen is unknown. CDR3 and TCR beta VDJ profiling relied on genomic DNA as the template. TCRdb reprocessed the reads via MiXCR and lists one record per CDR3 protein. The sample has around 430,000 distinct CDR3 sequences, around 33% seen once. V lost 3 bases and J lost 6, with 9 bases in between. This CDR3 spans 12 amino acids. Patients picked for sequencing had shown CD8+CD57+ cell expansion detected by flow cytometry. No therapy was given to patients before blood sampling. Study results and limitations: Around 29 shared CD8+ CDR3s appeared highly expressed within patients' immunodominant clones.

What was sequenced was sorted CD4+, CD8+, or CD8+CD57+ T cells (not recorded which) from PBMCs. The chain combines TRBV12-3 or TRBV12-4 with TRBJ2-7; no definite D call. The sequence derives from a human donor with aplastic anemia. CDR3 sequence: CASSFVGGEQYF. The CDR3 DNA follows: TGTGCCAGCAGTTTCGTGGGCGGCGAGCAGTACTTC.